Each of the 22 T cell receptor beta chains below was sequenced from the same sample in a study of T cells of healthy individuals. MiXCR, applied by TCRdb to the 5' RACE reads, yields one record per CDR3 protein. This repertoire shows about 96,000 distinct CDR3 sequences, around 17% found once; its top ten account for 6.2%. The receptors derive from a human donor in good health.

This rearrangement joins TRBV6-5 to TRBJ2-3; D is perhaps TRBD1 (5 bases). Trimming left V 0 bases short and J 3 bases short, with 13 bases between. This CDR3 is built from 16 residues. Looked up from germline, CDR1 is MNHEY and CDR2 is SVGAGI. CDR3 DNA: TGTGCCAGCAGTTACTCGTCAGGGCGCACAACAGATACGCAGTATTTT. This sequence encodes CASSYSSGRTTDTQYF.

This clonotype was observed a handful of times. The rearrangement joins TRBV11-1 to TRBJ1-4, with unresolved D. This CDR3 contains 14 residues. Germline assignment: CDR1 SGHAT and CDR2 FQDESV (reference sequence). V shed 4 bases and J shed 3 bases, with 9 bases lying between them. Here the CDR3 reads CASSSVEANEKLFF. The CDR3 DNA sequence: TGTGCCAGCAGCTCAGTGGAGGCTAATGAAAAACTGTTTTTT.

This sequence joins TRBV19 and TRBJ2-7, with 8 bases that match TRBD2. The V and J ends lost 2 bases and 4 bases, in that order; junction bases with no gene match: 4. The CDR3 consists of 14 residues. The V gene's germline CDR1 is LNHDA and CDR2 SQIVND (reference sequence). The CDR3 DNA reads TGTGCCAGTAGTATACTAAGCGGGAGTTACGAGCAGTACTTC. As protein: CASSILSGSYEQYF.

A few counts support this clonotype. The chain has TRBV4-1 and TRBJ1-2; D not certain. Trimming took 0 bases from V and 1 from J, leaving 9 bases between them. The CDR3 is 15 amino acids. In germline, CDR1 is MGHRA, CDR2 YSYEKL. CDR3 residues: CASSQDRAYNYGYTF. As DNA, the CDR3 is TGCGCCAGCAGCCAAGATCGGGCCTATAACTATGGCTACACCTTC.

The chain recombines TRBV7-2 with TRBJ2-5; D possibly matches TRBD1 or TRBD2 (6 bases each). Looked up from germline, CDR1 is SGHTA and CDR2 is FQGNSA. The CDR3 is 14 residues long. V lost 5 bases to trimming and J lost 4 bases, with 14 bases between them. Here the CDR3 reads CASSPGATPETQYF. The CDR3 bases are TGTGCCAGCAGCCCGGGGGCCACCCCAGAGACCCAGTACTTC.

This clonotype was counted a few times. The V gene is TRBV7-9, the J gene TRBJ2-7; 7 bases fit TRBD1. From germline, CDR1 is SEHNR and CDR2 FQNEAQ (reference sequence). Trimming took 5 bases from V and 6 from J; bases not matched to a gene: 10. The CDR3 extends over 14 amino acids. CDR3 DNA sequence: TGTGCCAGCAGCGGGGACAGCAGGCCGGGCGAGCAGTACTTC. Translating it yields CASSGDSRPGEQYF.

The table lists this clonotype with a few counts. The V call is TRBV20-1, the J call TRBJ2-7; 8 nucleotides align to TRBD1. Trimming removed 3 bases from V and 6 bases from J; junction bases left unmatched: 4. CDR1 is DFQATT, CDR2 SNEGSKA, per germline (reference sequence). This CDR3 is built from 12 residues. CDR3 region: CSASRDRFEQYF. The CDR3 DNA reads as TGCAGTGCTAGTCGGGACAGGTTCGAGCAGTACTTC.

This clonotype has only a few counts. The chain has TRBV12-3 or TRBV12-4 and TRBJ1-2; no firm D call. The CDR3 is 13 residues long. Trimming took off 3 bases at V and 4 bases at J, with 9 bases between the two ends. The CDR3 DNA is TGTGCCAGCAGTTTTAGGGTGACCTATGGCTACACCTTC. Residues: CASSFRVTYGYTF.

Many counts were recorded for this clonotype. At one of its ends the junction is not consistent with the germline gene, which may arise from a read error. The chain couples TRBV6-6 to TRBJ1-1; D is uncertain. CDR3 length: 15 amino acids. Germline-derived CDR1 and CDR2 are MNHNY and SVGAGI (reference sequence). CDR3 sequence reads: CASNLLSRLRTEAFF. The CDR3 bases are TGTGCCAGCAATCTACTCTCCAGGCTTAGGACTGAAGCTTTTTTT.

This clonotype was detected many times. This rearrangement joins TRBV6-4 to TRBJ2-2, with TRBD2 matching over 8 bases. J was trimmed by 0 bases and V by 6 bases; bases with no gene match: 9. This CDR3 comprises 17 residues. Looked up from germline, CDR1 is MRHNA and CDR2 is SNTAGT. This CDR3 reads CASSPDGGGPNTGELFF. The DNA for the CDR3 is TGTGCCAGCAGCCCCGACGGGGGGGGCCCGAACACCGGGGAGCTGTTTTTT.

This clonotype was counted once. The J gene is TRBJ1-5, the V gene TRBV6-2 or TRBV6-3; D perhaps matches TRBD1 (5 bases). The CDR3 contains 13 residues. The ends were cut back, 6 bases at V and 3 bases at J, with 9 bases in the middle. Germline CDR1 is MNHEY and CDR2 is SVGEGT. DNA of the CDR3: TGTGCCAGCAGCCAGGGTCCCAATCAGCCCCAGCATTTT. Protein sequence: CASSQGPNQPQHF.

CDR3 residues: CASSLVEGGPVQYF. In DNA, the CDR3 is TGTGCCAGCAGTCTTGTTGAGGGAGGGCCGGTGCAGTACTTC. The gene calls are TRBV28 and TRBJ2-7; 7 nucleotides line up with TRBD2. This CDR3 has 14 residues. Trimming removed 5 bases from V and 9 bases from J; junction bases left unmatched: 13. From germline, CDR1 is MDHEN and CDR2 SYDVKM.

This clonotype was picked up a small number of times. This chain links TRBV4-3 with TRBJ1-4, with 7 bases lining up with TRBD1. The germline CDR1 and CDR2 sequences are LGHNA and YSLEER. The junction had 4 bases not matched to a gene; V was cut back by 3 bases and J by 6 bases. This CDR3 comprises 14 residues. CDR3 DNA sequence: TGCGCCAGCAGCCAGGGACAGCGGGATGAAAAACTGTTTTTT. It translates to CASSQGQRDEKLFF.

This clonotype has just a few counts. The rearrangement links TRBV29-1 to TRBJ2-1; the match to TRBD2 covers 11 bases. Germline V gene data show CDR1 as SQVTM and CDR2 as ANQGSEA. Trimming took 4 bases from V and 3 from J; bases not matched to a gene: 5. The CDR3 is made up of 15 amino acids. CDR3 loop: CSVAGLAELYNEQFF. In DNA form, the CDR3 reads TGCAGCGTTGCGGGACTAGCGGAGCTCTACAATGAGCAGTTCTTC.

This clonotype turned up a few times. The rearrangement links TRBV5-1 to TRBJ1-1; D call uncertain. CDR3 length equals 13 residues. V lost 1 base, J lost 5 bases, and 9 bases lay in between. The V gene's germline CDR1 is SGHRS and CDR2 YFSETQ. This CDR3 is CASSLKRGTEAFF. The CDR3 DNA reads TGCGCCAGCAGCTTGAAACGGGGAACTGAAGCTTTCTTT.

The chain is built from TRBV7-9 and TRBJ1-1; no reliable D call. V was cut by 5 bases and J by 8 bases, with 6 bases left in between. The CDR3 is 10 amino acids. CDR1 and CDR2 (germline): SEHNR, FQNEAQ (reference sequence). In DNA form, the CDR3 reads TGTGCCAGCAGCCCAACCGAAGCTTTCTTT. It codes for CASSPTEAFF.

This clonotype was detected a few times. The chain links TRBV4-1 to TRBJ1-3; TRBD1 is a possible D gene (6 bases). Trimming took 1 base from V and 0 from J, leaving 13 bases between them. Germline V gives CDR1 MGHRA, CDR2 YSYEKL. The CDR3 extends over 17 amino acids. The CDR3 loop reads CASSQVGGPSSGNTIYF. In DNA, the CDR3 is TGCGCCAGCAGCCAAGTAGGGGGACCGAGCTCTGGAAACACCATATATTTT.

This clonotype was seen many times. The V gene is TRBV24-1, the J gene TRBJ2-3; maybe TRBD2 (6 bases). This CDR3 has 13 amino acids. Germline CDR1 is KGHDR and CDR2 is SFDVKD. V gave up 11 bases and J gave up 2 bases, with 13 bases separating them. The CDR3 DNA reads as TGTGCCATTGGAGGGCGTCTCACAGATACGCAGTATTTT. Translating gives CAIGGRLTDTQYF.

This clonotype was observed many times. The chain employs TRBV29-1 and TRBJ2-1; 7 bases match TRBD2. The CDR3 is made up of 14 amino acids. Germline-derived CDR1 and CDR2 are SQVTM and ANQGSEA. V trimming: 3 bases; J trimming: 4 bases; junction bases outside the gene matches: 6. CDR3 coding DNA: TGCAGCGTTGACGGGGGGAGGCAATACAATGAGCAGTTCTTC. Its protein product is CSVDGGRQYNEQFF.

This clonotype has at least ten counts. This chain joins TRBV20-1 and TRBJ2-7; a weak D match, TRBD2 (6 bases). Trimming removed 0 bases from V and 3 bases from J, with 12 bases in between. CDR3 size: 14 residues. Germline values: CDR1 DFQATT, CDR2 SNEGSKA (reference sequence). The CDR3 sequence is CSARDFSGSYEQYF. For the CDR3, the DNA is TGCAGTGCTAGAGATTTCTCCGGGAGCTACGAGCAGTACTTC.

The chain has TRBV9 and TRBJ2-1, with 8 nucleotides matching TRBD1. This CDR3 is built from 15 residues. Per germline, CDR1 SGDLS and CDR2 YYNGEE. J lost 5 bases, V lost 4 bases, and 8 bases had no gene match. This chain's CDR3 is CASSHRDRTNNEQFF. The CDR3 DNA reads TGTGCCAGCAGCCACCGGGACAGGACCAACAATGAGCAGTTCTTC.

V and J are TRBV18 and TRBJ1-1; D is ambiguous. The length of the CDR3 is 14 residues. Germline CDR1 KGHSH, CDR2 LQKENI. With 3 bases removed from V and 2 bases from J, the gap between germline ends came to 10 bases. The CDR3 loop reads CASSPGQYNTEAFF. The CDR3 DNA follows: TGTGCCAGCTCACCGGGCCAATATAACACTGAAGCTTTCTTT.